This T cell receptor (beta chain) was found in a study of blood T cell repertoires in COVID-19. Per the germline V gene, CDR1 is SGHTA and CDR2 is FQGNSA. This CDR3 is 14 amino acids long. About this clone itself: One end of the junction does not line up with germline, which may come from a read error. The sample carries other DNA sequences with the same CDR3.

In the authors' workflow: It was from reference gene primer amplification that nucleated cell counts were estimated. Generated by immunoSEQ multiplex PCR, the TCRdb table keeps only in-frame clones and is missing some. V and J calls and clone size are as listed in that table; D and trimming were resolved from the DNA. Counted here are about 150,000 clones, around 81% occurring once; the ten biggest clones make up roughly 11%. The gene calls are TRBV7-2 and TRBJ2-3; TRBD2 aligns across 8 bases. Material for sequencing was peripheral blood. The receptor comes from a man aged 65-85 years with active or convalescent COVID-19. The CDR3 nucleotides are TGTGCCAGCAGCTTAAGCGGGAGCACGGATACGCAGTATTTT. Amino acids: CASSLSGSTDTQYF.